The rows below give T cell receptor beta chains drawn from one sample of a study of identical twins. Each CDR3 protein gets one entry after TCRdb re-called the 5' RACE reads with MiXCR. In the table there are 250,000 or so distinct CDR3 sequences, about 7% of which are singletons. The same data also contributed to another study, on yellow fever vaccine responses in identical twins.

What was sequenced was memory (CD45RO+) T cells sorted from blood. These receptors came from a woman aged 18-35 years in good health. The CDR3 runs from the conserved cysteine through the conserved F or W. Each record gives: D gene, clone size, V gene, CDR3 length, J gene, CDR3 protein, CDR3 DNA. The D gene is left open where the match is weak. Size values are once, few and many counts, or a class for expanded clones, and some rows have none.

TRBD1	few	TRBV7-9	16	TRBJ1-4	CASSSEIGDRNEKLFF	TGTGCCAGCAGCTCAGAAATTGGGGACAGAAATGAAAAACTGTTTTTT
TRBD1	many	TRBV3-1	18	TRBJ1-5	CASSQDPTGGEGNQPQHF	TGTGCCAGCAGCCAAGATCCAACAGGGGGCGAGGGCAATCAGCCCCAGCATTTT
NA	few	TRBV15	13	TRBJ2-7	CATRRTGGYEQYF	TGTGCCACCAGGAGGACAGGAGGGTACGAGCAGTACTTC
NA	NA	TRBV20-1	16	TRBJ1-5	CSAQTTGPYSNQPQHF	TGCAGTGCTCAGACGACAGGACCATATAGCAATCAGCCCCAGCATTTT
NA	few	TRBV5-6	14	TRBJ2-2	CASSLYLRGGELFF	TGTGCCAGCAGCTTGTACCTAAGGGGCGGGGAGCTGTTTTTT
NA	NA	TRBV19	16	TRBJ2-5	CASSIDPLHAGGTQYF	TGTGCCAGTAGTATAGATCCTCTGCACGCCGGGGGGACCCAGTACTTC
TRBD2	few	TRBV29-1	14	TRBJ2-7	CSVVSLAGGSEQYF	TGCAGCGTTGTTTCACTAGCGGGAGGAAGCGAGCAGTACTTC
NA	few	TRBV20-1	14	TRBJ1-1	CSASRLQGYTEAFF	TGCAGTGCTAGTAGGTTGCAGGGATACACTGAAGCTTTCTTT
TRBD1	few	TRBV2	16	TRBJ1-6	CASRLVTGAKNSPLHF	TGTGCCAGCCGGCTTGTTACAGGGGCTAAGAATTCACCCCTCCACTTT
NA	NA	TRBV6-4	13	TRBJ1-5	CASSARVCEPQHF	TGTGCCAGCAGCGCCCGGGTCTGTGAGCCCCAGCATTTT
TRBD2	NA	TRBV20-1	15	TRBJ2-3	CSASFPGLAGGTQYF	TGCAGTGCTAGTTTTCCGGGACTAGCGGGAGGTACGCAGTATTTT
TRBD1	few	TRBV7-2	15	TRBJ2-2	CASSRRQGLTGELFF	TGTGCCAGCAGCCGAAGACAGGGCCTCACCGGGGAGCTGTTTTTT
TRBD1	NA	TRBV6-1	15	TRBJ2-2	CASRTGTGGNGELFF	TGTGCCAGCCGGACCGGGACAGGGGGGAACGGGGAGCTGTTTTTT
NA	many	TRBV12-3/TRBV12-4	11	TRBJ1-3	CASRRANTIYF	TGTGCCAGCCGCCGAGCAAACACCATATATTTT
TRBD2	few	TRBV7-9	17	TRBJ2-1	CASSLGLAGGPDSEQFF	TGTGCCAGCAGCTTAGGCCTAGCGGGAGGGCCGGATAGTGAGCAGTTCTTC
TRBD2	few	TRBV9	17	TRBJ2-3	CASSAAGGTSGTDTQYF	TGTGCCAGCAGCGCCGCTGGCGGGACTAGCGGCACAGATACGCAGTATTTT
TRBD1	few	TRBV5-1	14	TRBJ2-5	CASTPGQGWETQYF	TGCGCCAGCACCCCGGGACAGGGGTGGGAGACCCAGTACTTC
NA	few	TRBV27	14	TRBJ1-1	CASSLSQMGGEAFF	TGTGCCAGCAGTTTATCACAAATGGGAGGGGAAGCTTTCTTT
TRBD2	many	TRBV6-5	17	TRBJ2-1	CASSYPLAGEPGDEQFF	TGTGCCAGCAGTTACCCACTAGCGGGGGAGCCCGGCGATGAGCAGTTCTTC
NA	few	TRBV15	15	TRBJ2-1	CATSLAGGEVNEQFF	TGTGCCACCAGCTTAGCAGGTGGGGAGGTCAATGAGCAGTTCTTC
TRBD2	many	TRBV7-3	13	TRBJ2-3	CASSRTSADTQYF	TGTGCCAGCAGCCGGACTAGCGCAGATACGCAGTATTTT
NA	many	TRBV20-1	12	TRBJ2-7	CSASGPNSKQYF	TGCAGTGCTAGTGGGCCAAACTCAAAGCAGTACTTC
NA	NA	TRBV18	18	TRBJ2-6	CASSPRAVSNSGANVLTF	TGTGCCAGCTCACCACGCGCCGTCTCCAACTCTGGGGCCAACGTCCTGACTTTC
TRBD2	NA	TRBV20-1	14	TRBJ2-1	CSASRLAGTNEQFF	TGCAGTGCTTCTCGCCTAGCGGGAACCAATGAGCAGTTCTTC
NA	many	TRBV2	17	TRBJ2-1	CASSEGVNSPIPNEQFF	TGTGCCAGCAGTGAAGGGGTGAATTCACCGATCCCCAATGAGCAGTTCTTC
TRBD1	many	TRBV29-1	15	TRBJ2-1	CSVSGQGNSYNEQFF	TGCAGCGTAAGCGGACAGGGCAATTCTTACAATGAGCAGTTCTTC
TRBD1	many	TRBV5-1	14	TRBJ2-1	CASTVAGGGNEQFF	TGCGCCAGTACGGTGGCAGGGGGTGGCAATGAGCAGTTCTTC
NA	few	TRBV3-1	20	TRBJ2-2	CASSLQRLSLALANTGELFF	TGTGCCAGCAGCCTACAAAGACTAAGCCTAGCGCTCGCGAACACCGGGGAGCTGTTTTTT
NA	many	TRBV29-1	14	TRBJ1-2	CSVEGFGITDGYTF	TGCAGCGTTGAAGGTTTCGGGATTACGGATGGCTACACCTTC
NA	many	TRBV7-9	13	TRBJ1-1	CASSLEGTTEAFF	TGTGCCAGCAGCTTAGAGGGTACCACTGAAGCTTTCTTT
TRBD2	few	TRBV12-3/TRBV12-4	18	TRBJ2-1	CASCFLAGSSSSYNEQFF	TGTGCCAGCTGTTTCCTAGCGGGGTCCTCCAGCTCCTACAATGAGCAGTTCTTC
TRBD2	few	TRBV4-1	17	TRBJ2-3	CASSQGIAGGNTDTQYF	TGCGCCAGCAGCCAAGGGATAGCGGGAGGAAACACAGATACGCAGTATTTT
TRBD2	few	TRBV2	14	TRBJ2-1	CASKGSGGAGEQFF	TGTGCCAGCAAGGGAAGCGGGGGGGCCGGTGAGCAGTTCTTC
NA	NA	TRBV20-1	13	TRBJ2-5	CSARDHNQETQYF	TGCAGTGCTAGAGATCATAACCAAGAGACCCAGTACTTC
NA	NA	TRBV7-8	17	TRBJ2-5	CASSRQNLASGEETQYF	TGTGCCAGCAGCCGACAAAACCTCGCTTCGGGGGAAGAGACCCAGTACTTC
NA	many	TRBV24-1	16	TRBJ2-1	CATSDPGLNSYNEQFF	TGTGCCACCAGTGACCCCGGGCTTAACTCCTACAATGAGCAGTTCTTC
TRBD2	NA	TRBV5-1	16	TRBJ2-2	CASSPTSATNTGELFF	TGCGCCAGCAGCCCCACTAGCGCGACAAACACCGGGGAGCTGTTTTTT
NA	NA	TRBV10-3	16	TRBJ2-5	CAISESPAVGGETQYF	TGTGCCATCAGTGAGTCCCCGGCGGTGGGGGGAGAGACCCAGTACTTC
TRBD2	many	TRBV6-6	14	TRBJ2-3	CASGGTIGPDTQYF	TGTGCCAGCGGTGGGACTATTGGCCCAGATACGCAGTATTTT
TRBD1	NA	TRBV5-1	14	TRBJ2-7	CASSSTGVTYEQYF	TGCGCCAGCAGCTCGACAGGGGTTACCTACGAGCAGTACTTC
NA	many	TRBV27	17	TRBJ1-2	CASSQRMDGLLNYGYTF	TGTGCCAGCAGTCAAAGGATGGACGGACTCCTTAACTATGGCTACACCTTC
NA	NA	TRBV6-1	13	TRBJ2-2	CASNIDRTGELFF	TGTGCCAGCAATATCGACCGGACCGGGGAGCTGTTTTTT
NA	NA	TRBV9	15	TRBJ2-2	CASSGQESGTGELFF	TGTGCCAGCAGCGGTCAGGAGAGCGGCACCGGGGAGCTGTTTTTT
TRBD2	few	TRBV20-1	16	TRBJ2-3	CSVHLGLAGGTDTQYF	TGCAGTGTCCACCTCGGCCTAGCGGGAGGCACAGATACGCAGTATTTT
NA	many	TRBV27	15	TRBJ1-6	CASSFQIQGRSPLHF	TGTGCCAGCAGTTTTCAGATCCAGGGGCGGTCACCCCTCCACTTT
TRBD2	NA	TRBV6-1	15	TRBJ2-1	CASSPSLAGGPEQFF	TGTGCCAGCAGTCCTTCACTAGCGGGAGGACCTGAGCAGTTCTTC
NA	NA	TRBV28	15	TRBJ2-7	CASSLFSSSSYEQYF	TGTGCCAGCAGTTTATTTTCTAGCAGTTCCTACGAGCAGTACTTC
NA	NA	TRBV5-1	16	TRBJ2-5	CASSPGSRQDQETQYF	TGCGCCAGCAGCCCCGGGTCCAGGCAAGACCAAGAGACCCAGTACTTC
TRBD1	many	TRBV12-5	14	TRBJ1-6	CASGFQGGNSPLHF	TGTGCTAGTGGTTTTCAAGGGGGCAATTCACCCCTCCACTTT
NA	NA	TRBV5-1	16	TRBJ1-1	CASSQTVTGLNTEAFF	TGCGCCAGCAGCCAGACAGTAACCGGGTTGAACACTGAAGCTTTCTTT
NA	many	TRBV28	14	TRBJ2-5	CASTLGLPGETQYF	TGTGCCAGCACCCTCGGGCTACCAGGAGAGACCCAGTACTTC
TRBD2	NA	TRBV6-1	16	TRBJ2-1	CASREMTSTDHGEQFF	TGTGCCAGCAGGGAAATGACTAGCACGGACCATGGTGAGCAGTTCTTC
TRBD2	many	TRBV5-6	15	TRBJ2-1	CASSRTSGGLVEQFF	TGTGCCAGCAGCCGGACTAGCGGGGGATTAGTGGAGCAGTTCTTC